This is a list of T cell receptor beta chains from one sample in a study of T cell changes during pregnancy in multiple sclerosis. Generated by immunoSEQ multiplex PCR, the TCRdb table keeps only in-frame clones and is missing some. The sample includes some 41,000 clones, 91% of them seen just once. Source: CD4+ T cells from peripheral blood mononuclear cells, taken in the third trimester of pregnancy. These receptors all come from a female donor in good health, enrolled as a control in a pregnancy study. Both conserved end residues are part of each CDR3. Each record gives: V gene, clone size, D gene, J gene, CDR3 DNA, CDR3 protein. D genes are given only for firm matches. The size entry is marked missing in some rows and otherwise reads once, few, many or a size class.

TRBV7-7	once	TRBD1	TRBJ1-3	TGTGCTAGCTCGACAGGGGACGGCGACACCATATATTTT	CASSTGDGDTIYF
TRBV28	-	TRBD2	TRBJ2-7	TGTGCCAGCAGATCACCGGGACTAGCGCATTACGAGCAGTACTTC	CASRSPGLAHYEQYF
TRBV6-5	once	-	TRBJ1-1	TGTGCCAGCAGTAACAGGGTTCCCCACACTGAAGCTTTCTTT	CASSNRVPHTEAFF
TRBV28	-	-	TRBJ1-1	TGTGCCAGCGGGACAAACACTGAAGCTTTCTTT	CASGTNTEAFF
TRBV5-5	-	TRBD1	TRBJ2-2	TGTGCCAGCAGCTTATCCTCAGGGGGCAACACCGGGGAGCTGTTTTTT	CASSLSSGGNTGELFF
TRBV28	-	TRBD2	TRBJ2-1	TGTGCCAGCAGTTTACGAGGGAGGGATGAGCAGTTCTTC	CASSLRGRDEQFF
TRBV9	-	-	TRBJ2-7	TGTGCCAGCAGCGTGAGGGACACCCCAAGCTCCTACGAGCAGTACTTC	CASSVRDTPSSYEQYF
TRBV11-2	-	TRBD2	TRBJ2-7	TGTGCCAGCAGCTTAGCATCGACAGCGGGATCTTACGAGCAGTACTTC	CASSLASTAGSYEQYF
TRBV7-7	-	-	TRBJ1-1	TGTGCTAGCAGCCCCATACAGGGTACTGAAGCTTTCTTT	CASSPIQGTEAFF
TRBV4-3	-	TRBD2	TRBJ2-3	TGCGCCAGCAGCCAAGATCCGCGCGGGAGGGCAGATACGCAGTATTTT	CASSQDPRGRADTQYF
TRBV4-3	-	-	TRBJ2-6	TGCGCCAGCAGCCAAGACGGACTCTCTGGGGCCAACGTCCTGACTTTC	CASSQDGLSGANVLTF
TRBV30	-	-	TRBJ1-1	TGTGCCTGGAGTGCGGAGTCTTACACTGAAGCTTTCTTT	CAWSAESYTEAFF
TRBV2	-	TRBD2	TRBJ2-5	TGTGCCACCACGACTAGCGGACACCAAGAGACCCAGTACTTC	CATTTSGHQETQYF
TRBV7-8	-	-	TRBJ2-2	TGTGCCAGCAGCTCACAGGGTTCCGGGGAGCTGTTTTTT	CASSSQGSGELFF
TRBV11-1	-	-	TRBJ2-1	TGTGCCAGCAGCTCCGTAACGGTTATTCGCAATGAGCAGTTCTTC	CASSSVTVIRNEQFF